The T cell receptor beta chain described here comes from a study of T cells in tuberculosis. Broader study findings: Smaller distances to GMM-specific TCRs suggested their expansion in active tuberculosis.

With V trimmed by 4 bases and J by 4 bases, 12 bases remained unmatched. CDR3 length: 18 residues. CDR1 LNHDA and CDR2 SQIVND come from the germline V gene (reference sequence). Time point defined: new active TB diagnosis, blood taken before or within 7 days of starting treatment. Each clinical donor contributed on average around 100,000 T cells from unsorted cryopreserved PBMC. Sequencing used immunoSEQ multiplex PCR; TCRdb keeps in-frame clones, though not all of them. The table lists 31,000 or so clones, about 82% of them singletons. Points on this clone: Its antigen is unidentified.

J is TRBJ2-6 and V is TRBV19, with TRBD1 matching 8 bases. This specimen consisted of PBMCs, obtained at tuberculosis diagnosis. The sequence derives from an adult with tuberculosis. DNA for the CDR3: TGTGCCAGTAGTACGATAGGGACAGGCCTTAGGGGGGCCAACGTCCTGACTTTC. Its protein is CASSTIGTGLRGANVLTF.